This T cell receptor (beta chain) was identified during a study of cytomegalovirus exposure and HLA in healthy donors. The CDR3 contains 16 residues. The germline V gene encodes CDR1 SGHTA and CDR2 FQGNSA. Trimming shortened V by 2 bases and J by 3 bases, and 14 bases separated the two germline ends. Samples came from healthy bone marrow donors. Unrecorded immune exposure was likely among donors, who were nominally healthy when sampled. Use of 60 Vbeta and 13 Jbeta primers characterized the PCR. Assay used: immunoSEQ multiplex PCR; TCRdb lists only in-frame clones, some missing. The sample has just over 150,000 clones; 80% to 85% are singletons. Notes on this clone: Its specificity is unknown.

Findings and caveats of the study: Researchers reported in a later analysis that a missense DCLRE1C variant was tied to TCR beta V- and J-gene trimming. Productive status was seen about 90% or about 30% of the time for most TCR beta V segments in an earlier analysis.

This sequence was found in a man aged 18 to 35 in good health and CMV-seronegative. V and J are TRBV7-2 and TRBJ1-5, with a possible D match to TRBD1 (5 bases). Sequenced: PBMCs. CDR3 amino acids: CASSLSGQLTNQPQHF. CDR3 DNA sequence: TGTGCCAGCAGCTTATCAGGGCAGCTCACCAATCAGCCCCAGCATTTT. The full variable domain, its missing parts supplied by reference TRBV7-2 and TRBJ1-5, is GAGVSQSPSNKVTEKGKDVELRCDPISGHTALYWYRQSLGQGLEFLIYFQGNSAPDKSGLPSDRFSAERTGGSVSTLTIQRTQQEDSAVYLCASSLSGQLTNQPQHFGDGTRLSIL.